These 26 T cell receptor beta chains came from one sample sequenced in a study of blood T cell repertoires in COVID-19. Repertoires were generated with immunoSEQ multiplex PCR, while TCRdb's copy carries only in-frame clones and drops some. The profile shows approximately 210,000 clones, approximately 91% of them singletons. The sequencing sample was made of peripheral blood. The receptors were gathered from a woman in her forties with acute or convalescent COVID-19.

This sequence joins TRBV12-5 and TRBJ1-2; a weak D match, TRBD1 (6 bases). The CDR3 spans 15 residues. V gave up 3 bases and J gave up 14 bases, with 25 bases separating them. Germline CDR1 LGHNT, CDR2 FRNRAP. CDR3 sequence: CASGFSDRPTADATF. CDR3 bases: TGTGCTAGTGGTTTTTCAGACAGGCCCACCGCCGACGCGACCTTC.

The chain uses TRBV25-1 and TRBJ1-6; 7 bases are a match to TRBD1. The ends lost 6 bases at V and 7 bases at J; junction bases unmatched: 15. The length of the CDR3 is 17 residues. The V gene's germline CDR1 is MGHDK and CDR2 SYGVNS. CDR3 DNA: TGTGCCAGCAGACCCGAGGGGGCGGGACTCTTCAATTCACCCCTCCACTTT. It yields the protein CASRPEGAGLFNSPLHF.

The genes are TRBV7-3 and TRBJ1-5; tentative D call: TRBD1 (6 bases). CDR1 SGHTA and CDR2 FQGTGA come from the germline V gene. The germline V and J ends were trimmed by 5 bases and 7 bases, with 24 bases remaining between them. The CDR3 extends over 17 amino acids. The CDR3 here is CASSRPPRRAGVQPQHF. The CDR3 DNA reads as TGTGCCAGCAGCCGCCCTCCCAGACGGGCAGGGGTACAGCCCCAGCATTTT.

The chain links TRBV24-1 to TRBJ1-5, with 11 nucleotides matching TRBD1. V lost 4 bases and J lost 7; bases outside the gene matches: 17. This CDR3 has 19 residues. Germline CDR1 reads KGHDR; CDR2 reads SFDVKD. The CDR3 here is CATSEQRTGGPSLRQPQHF. The CDR3 region has the DNA TGTGCCACCAGTGAGCAAAGGACAGGGGGCCCCAGTTTGCGACAGCCCCAGCATTTT.

The genes are TRBV11-2 and TRBJ2-5; 8 nucleotides align to TRBD2. From germline, CDR1 is SGHAT and CDR2 FQNNGV. V trimming: 1 base; J trimming: 7 bases; junction bases outside the gene matches: 8. CDR3 length equals 15 residues. The DNA for the CDR3 is TGTGCCAGCAGCTTAGGGACCGGGGGGGCCGGGACCCAGTACTTC. It translates to CASSLGTGGAGTQYF. The variable domain in full, with the rest retrieved from reference TRBV11-2 and TRBJ2-5, is EAGVAQSPRYKIIEKRQSVAFWCNPISGHATLYWYQQILGQGPKLLIQFQNNGVVDDSQLPKDRFSAERLKGVDSTLKIQPAKLEDSAVYLCASSLGTGGAGTQYFGPGTRLLVL.

The CDR3 region is CASEGLGRENTEAFF. CDR3 coding DNA: TGTGCCAGTGAAGGACTAGGCAGGGAGAACACTGAAGCTTTCTTT. V gene TRBV19 combines with J gene TRBJ1-1; D is perhaps TRBD1 (5 bases). Germline loops: CDR1 LNHDA, CDR2 SQIVND (reference sequence). V was shortened by 8 bases and J by 1 base, with 17 bases between the two germline ends. The CDR3 is 15 residues long.

This chain links TRBV11-2 with TRBJ1-6; D ambiguous. Germline V gene data show CDR1 as SGHAT and CDR2 as FQNNGV. Trimming stripped 1 base from V and 4 bases from J, with 8 bases between. The CDR3 length is 15 residues. As DNA, the CDR3 is TGTGCCAGCAGCTTAGTGGCTAGATATAATTCACCCCTCCACTTT. Its translation: CASSLVARYNSPLHF.

Only a few counts were recorded for this clone. The sample has other DNA sequences that encode this CDR3 too. V and J are TRBV6-6 and TRBJ1-1; D unresolved. Trimming stripped 7 bases from V and 2 bases from J, with 17 bases between. The CDR3 runs to 15 residues. The germline gives CDR1 MNHNY, CDR2 SVGAGI (reference sequence). The CDR3 loop reads CASTPFITRNTEAFF. The CDR3 DNA reads TGTGCCAGCACCCCGTTTATCACGAGAAACACTGAAGCTTTCTTT.

The V gene is TRBV10-3, the J gene TRBJ1-1; unclear D gene. This CDR3 contains 15 residues. The germline V gene has CDR1 ENHRY and CDR2 SYGVKD. V dropped 5 bases and J dropped 3 bases, with 16 bases sitting between them. In nucleotides, the CDR3 is TGTGCCATCAGTCCCCAGGACTTGAGGGACACTGAAGCTTTCTTT. The encoded protein is CAISPQDLRDTEAFF.

This clone was recorded once. This rearrangement joins TRBV9 to TRBJ1-2, with no clear D. V was shortened by 4 bases and J by 5 bases, with 9 bases between the two germline ends. The CDR3 sequence is 12 residues long. Germline CDR1 and CDR2: SGDLS and YYNGEE. CDR3 amino acids: CASSLSGYGYTF. The DNA of the CDR3 is TGTGCCAGCAGCCTCAGCGGTTATGGCTACACCTTC.

The genes are TRBV23-1 and TRBJ2-7; 7 positions agree with TRBD1. TRBV23-1 is sorted into the ORF group, with uncertain function. The CDR3 length is 17 residues. With 4 bases clipped from V and 6 bases from J, the junction kept 18 bases outside the gene matches. The CDR3 sequence is CASSRLDRPSYLLEQYV. CDR3 sequence (DNA): TGCGCCAGCAGTCGCCTGGACAGGCCATCCTATCTGCTCGAGCAGTACGTC.

This rearrangement joins TRBV2 to TRBJ2-7, with D perhaps matching TRBD2 (7 bases). This CDR3 has 13 amino acids. V was cut by 7 bases and J by 4 bases, with 14 bases left in between. Germline loops: CDR1 SNHLY, CDR2 FYNNEI. The CDR3 reads CASKRGGPYEQYV. CDR3 in DNA: TGTGCCAGCAAGCGCGGGGGCCCATACGAGCAGTACGTC.

The chain has TRBV18 and TRBJ1-2; the D gene is possibly TRBD1 (6 bases). This CDR3 contains 15 residues. Germline CDR1 reads KGHSH; CDR2 reads LQKENI. V lost 4 bases and J 6 bases, leaving 18 bases between the germline ends. The CDR3 DNA follows: TGTGCCAGCTCACTGAACCGGGACAATATACATGGCTACACCTTC. Protein: CASSLNRDNIHGYTF.

The gene calls are TRBV5-1 and TRBJ2-5, with D perhaps matching TRBD2 (6 bases). V was clipped by 7 bases and J by 2 bases, with 15 bases between them. Per the germline V gene, CDR1 is SGHRS and CDR2 is YFSETQ. This CDR3 comprises 14 residues. The CDR3 sequence: CASAAGGAQETQYF. CDR3 in DNA: TGCGCCAGCGCTGCGGGCGGGGCACAAGAGACCCAGTACTTC.

The chain combines TRBV5-4 with TRBJ1-1; 10 bases are a match to TRBD1. Trimming removed 4 bases from V and 4 bases from J; junction bases left unmatched: 4. This CDR3 has 14 residues. CDR1 is SGHNT, CDR2 YYREEE, per germline (reference sequence). CDR3 sequence reads: CASSRTGGSTEAFF. In DNA form, the CDR3 reads TGTGCCAGCAGCAGGACAGGGGGAAGCACTGAAGCTTTCTTT.

V and J are TRBV7-8 and TRBJ2-5; weak D call: TRBD1 (6 bases). This CDR3 spans 15 amino acids. Trimming shortened V by 1 base and J by 1 base, and 10 bases separated the two germline ends. Germline-derived CDR1 and CDR2 are SGHVS and FQNEAQ. As DNA, the CDR3 is TGTGCCAGCAGCTTAGTATACAGGGTCCAAGAGACCCAGTACTTC. Translated: CASSLVYRVQETQYF.

The V and J genes are TRBV24-1 and TRBJ2-3; 7 bases align to TRBD1. V lost 8 bases, J lost 3 bases, and 10 bases stayed unmatched. Germline values: CDR1 KGHDR, CDR2 SFDVKD. This CDR3 spans 15 amino acids. The CDR3 sequence is CATNQPGQTTDTQYF. The CDR3, as DNA: TGTGCCACCAATCAGCCGGGACAGACTACAGATACGCAGTATTTT.

J is TRBJ1-5 and V is TRBV19; possible D gene TRBD1, 6 bases. The CDR3 extends over 15 amino acids. The V end was cut by 2 bases, the J end by 4 bases, with 12 bases between. The germline V gene has CDR1 LNHDA and CDR2 SQIVND (reference sequence). CDR3 bases: TGTGCCAGTAGTATACTCGGGACACCTAATCAGCCCCAGCATTTT. Amino acids: CASSILGTPNQPQHF.

V and J are TRBV9 and TRBJ1-5; D gene uncertain. The germline V gene has CDR1 SGDLS and CDR2 YYNGEE. The V end lost 3 bases, the J end lost 4 bases, and 11 bases lay between the germline ends. There are 14 residues in the CDR3. This CDR3 reads CASSEGGWNQPQHF. The DNA of the CDR3 is TGTGCCAGCAGCGAAGGAGGGTGGAATCAGCCCCAGCATTTT.

The CDR3 loop reads CASSEFRGSPLHF. CDR3 coding DNA: TGCGCCAGCAGTGAGTTTAGGGGGTCACCCCTCCACTTT. The chain links TRBV10-2 to TRBJ1-6; D perhaps matches TRBD1 (6 bases). Germline CDR1 and CDR2: WSHSY and SAAADI. The CDR3 runs 13 residues. With 1 base removed from V and 10 bases from J, the gap between germline ends came to 8 bases.

This chain uses TRBV7-2 with TRBJ1-6; no clear D. The germline V and J ends were trimmed by 1 base and 13 bases, with 20 bases remaining between them. This CDR3 comprises 16 residues. Per the germline V gene, CDR1 is SGHTA and CDR2 is FQGNSA. The DNA of the CDR3 is TGTGCCAGCAGCTTAGGGCCCCCGCCTCAGTATTTGCCCCTCCACTTT. Amino acid sequence: CASSLGPPPQYLPLHF. Combining the CDR3 with reference TRBV7-2 and TRBJ1-6 gives the whole variable domain GAGVSQSPSNKVTEKGKDVELRCDPISGHTALYWYRQSLGQGLEFLIYFQGNSAPDKSGLPSDRFSAERTGGSVSTLTIQRTQQEDSAVYLCASSLGPPPQYLPLHFGNGTRLTVT.

V and J are TRBV2 and TRBJ2-5, with TRBD2 matching 8 bases. Germline-derived CDR1 and CDR2 are SNHLY and FYNNEI. The CDR3 loop spans 15 amino acids. Trimming cost V 7 bases and J 4 bases; bases outside gene matches: 11. The CDR3 DNA is TGTGCCAGCACCCCCGGGACTAGTGGGAGAGAGACCCAGTACTTC. Amino acid sequence: CASTPGTSGRETQYF.

The V call is TRBV19, the J call TRBJ2-1; D gene unclear. With 3 bases removed from V and 0 bases from J, the gap between germline ends came to 9 bases. The CDR3 totals 15 residues. Germline assignment: CDR1 LNHDA and CDR2 SQIVND (reference sequence). The CDR3 nucleotides read TGTGCCAGTAGTATCAGTACCAGCTCCTACAATGAGCAGTTCTTC. It specifies CASSISTSSYNEQFF. Supplemented by reference TRBV19 and TRBJ2-1, the full variable domain reads DGGITQSPKYLFRKEGQNVTLSCEQNLNHDAMYWYRQDPGQGLRLIYYSQIVNDFQKGDIAEGYSVSREKKESFPLTVTSAQKNPTAFYLCASSISTSSYNEQFFGPGTRLTVL.

CDR3 amino acids: CASSPPRAGQPNTGELFF. CDR3 bases: TGTGCCAGCTCACCACCGCGGGCAGGTCAACCGAACACCGGGGAGCTGTTTTTT. V is TRBV18 and J is TRBJ2-2; D is perhaps TRBD2 (5 bases). Trimming shortened V by 0 bases and J by 0 bases, and 14 bases separated the two germline ends. Germline V gene lookup returns CDR1 KGHSH and CDR2 LQKENI. The CDR3 extends over 18 amino acids.

This rearrangement joins TRBV27 to TRBJ1-5, with D unresolved. Trimming removed 2 bases at V and 1 base at J, with 12 bases between. The CDR3 is 16 amino acids. Looked up from germline, CDR1 is MNHEY and CDR2 is SMNVEV (reference sequence). CDR3 in DNA: TGTGCCAGCAGTTTAACGGCCCGGGGAAGCAATCAGCCCCAGCATTTT. Translated: CASSLTARGSNQPQHF.

V and J are TRBV30 and TRBJ1-2; D might be TRBD1 (5 bases). The CDR3 runs to 14 residues. CDR1 GTSNPN and CDR2 SVGIG come from the germline V gene (reference sequence). The germline V and J ends were trimmed by 4 bases and 3 bases, with 15 bases remaining between them. The CDR3 DNA sequence: TGTGCCTGGACCTGGGGCCGGGGGGACTATGGCTACACCTTC. Translation gives CAWTWGRGDYGYTF.